Presented here are 29 T cell receptor beta chains from one specimen sequenced in a study of blood T cells in healthy people across ages. Together with a sample-barcoded 5' primer, a J-beta primer mix was included in a second PCR lasting about 7 to 12 cycles. One entry per CDR3 protein, called by TCRdb with MiXCR from the 5' RACE reads. The sample has roughly 800,000 distinct CDR3 sequences; less than 70% are singletons. The material sequenced was blood. Every receptor here comes from a man aged 80 or over in good health.

This clonotype was picked up a small number of times. V is TRBV29-1 and J is TRBJ2-5, with D perhaps being TRBD1 or TRBD2 (5 bases each). The CDR3 totals 13 residues. The V end was cut by 3 bases, the J end by 3 bases, with 11 bases between. CDR1 is SQVTM, CDR2 ANQGSEA, per germline. The CDR3 protein is CSVEGRQKETQYF. DNA for the CDR3: TGCAGCGTTGAGGGACGGCAGAAAGAGACCCAGTACTTC.

The J gene is TRBJ2-1, the V gene TRBV5-1; TRBD2 matches at 13 bases. V shed 3 bases, J shed 10 bases, and the junction held 22 bases outside the gene matches. The CDR3 sequence is 20 residues long. Per the germline V gene, CDR1 is SGHRS and CDR2 is YFSETQ. CDR3 DNA sequence: TGCGCCAGCAGCTCCGGGACTAGCGGGATCGGGACGATATCCTCCGGCGAGCAGTTCTTC. Protein: CASSSGTSGIGTISSGEQFF.

This clonotype was counted a few times. J is TRBJ1-5 and V is TRBV20-1; 10 bases are a match to TRBD1. From germline, CDR1 is DFQATT and CDR2 SNEGSKA (reference sequence). The CDR3 has 15 residues. With 4 bases clipped from V and 2 bases from J, the junction kept 5 bases outside the gene matches. This CDR3 reads CSAKTGGEGNQPQHF. CDR3 nucleotide sequence: TGCAGTGCTAAGACAGGGGGCGAGGGCAATCAGCCCCAGCATTTT.

V usage is TRBV2 and J usage is TRBJ2-5; D perhaps matches TRBD2 (6 bases). This CDR3 region has 14 residues. CDR1 and CDR2 from the germline V gene are SNHLY and FYNNEI. Trimming pared 7 bases from V and 4 bases from J, leaving 16 bases between. The CDR3 region is CASNSEGFAETQYF. The CDR3 DNA reads as TGTGCCAGCAACTCGGAGGGGTTTGCAGAGACCCAGTACTTC.

The V and J genes are TRBV18 and TRBJ1-4; 9 nucleotides agree with TRBD1. The CDR3 loop spans 14 amino acids. Trimming took 3 bases from V and 8 from J; bases not matched to a gene: 4. Germline lookup yields CDR1 KGHSH and CDR2 LQKENI. As DNA, the CDR3 is TGTGCCAGCTCACCGGGACAGGGTCGGGAAAAACTGTTTTTT. Translated: CASSPGQGREKLFF.

The chain uses TRBV24-1 and TRBJ2-7; 10 positions agree with TRBD2. J was trimmed by 7 bases and V by 4 bases; bases with no gene match: 12. Germline values: CDR1 KGHDR, CDR2 SFDVKD. This CDR3 is built from 16 residues. The chain's CDR3 is CATSDPLAGVYNEQYF. CDR3 bases: TGTGCCACCAGTGACCCCCTAGCGGGAGTTTACAATGAGCAGTACTTC.

V gene TRBV10-3 combines with J gene TRBJ2-1, with TRBD1 matching 9 bases. TRBJ2-7 explains the end of the DNA better; the J call may be wrong. The CDR3 length is 14 residues. Germline V gives CDR1 ENHRY, CDR2 SYGVKD. The CDR3 DNA is TGTGCCATCAGGGCCGGACAGGGGACGGAGGAGCAGTACTTC. It encodes CAIRAGQGTEEQYF.

The V call is TRBV3-1, the J call TRBJ1-2; D not resolved. The CDR3 spans 13 residues. CDR1 is LGHDT, CDR2 YNNKEL, per germline (reference sequence). Trimming removed 0 bases at V and 2 bases at J, with 4 bases between. Here the CDR3 reads CASSQDHNYGYTF. In DNA, the CDR3 is TGTGCCAGCAGCCAAGATCACAACTATGGCTACACCTTC. Drawing the rest from reference TRBV3-1 and TRBJ1-2, the complete variable domain is DTAVSQTPKYLVTQMGNDKSIKCEQNLGHDTMYWYKQDSKKFLKIMFSYNNKELIINETVPNRFSPKSPDKAHLNLHINSLELGDSAVYFCASSQDHNYGYTFGSGTRLTVV.

This clonotype appeared a few times. The rearrangement joins TRBV6-5 to TRBJ2-1, with D possibly TRBD2 on 5 matching bases. The germline CDR1 and CDR2 sequences are MNHEY and SVGAGI. This CDR3 spans 14 amino acids. The ends were cut back, 4 bases at V and 2 bases at J, with 9 bases in the middle. DNA of the CDR3: TGTGCCAGCAGTTCAACCGGGGCCTACAATGAGCAGTTCTTC. It translates to CASSSTGAYNEQFF.

The chain recombines TRBV7-2 with TRBJ2-1; unclear D gene. This CDR3 is 15 amino acids long. Between the trimmed V and J ends, which lost 5 bases and 4 bases, there was a span of 15 bases. Germline lookup yields CDR1 SGHTA and CDR2 FQGNSA. The CDR3 DNA is TGTGCCAGCAGCGAAGGCCCGAGCGAGTACAATGAGCAGTTCTTC. Protein sequence: CASSEGPSEYNEQFF. Variable domain in full (rest from reference TRBV7-2 and TRBJ2-1): GAGVSQSPSNKVTEKGKDVELRCDPISGHTALYWYRQSLGQGLEFLIYFQGNSAPDKSGLPSDRFSAERTGGSVSTLTIQRTQQEDSAVYLCASSEGPSEYNEQFFGPGTRLTVL.

The chain has TRBV25-1 and TRBJ1-6; D may be TRBD1 (6 bases). The V and J ends lost 3 bases and 15 bases respectively, with 15 bases between them. CDR1 is MGHDK and CDR2 is SYGVNS in the germline V gene. This CDR3 has 13 amino acids. CDR3 coding DNA: TGTGCCAGCAGTGATCCACACCGGGACATCCTCCACTTT. Translating gives CASSDPHRDILHF.

This clonotype was counted between two and nine times. The CDR3 is CSARDRPGNGYTF. CDR3 coding DNA: TGCAGTGCTAGAGATCGCCCCGGGAATGGCTACACCTTC. V usage is TRBV20-1 and J usage is TRBJ1-2; D gene ambiguous. This CDR3 is built from 13 residues. Germline V gene sequence: CDR1 DFQATT, CDR2 SNEGSKA (reference sequence). Trimming took off 0 bases at V and 6 bases at J, with 11 bases between the two ends.

CDR3 sequence: CASSLGFLADTQYF. The CDR3 region has the DNA TGTGCCAGCAGTTTAGGTTTTCTCGCAGATACGCAGTATTTT. V is TRBV12-3 or TRBV12-4 and J is TRBJ2-3; D unresolved. The V end was cut by 1 base, the J end by 4 bases, with 9 bases between. The CDR3 loop spans 14 amino acids.

The V call is TRBV12-3 or TRBV12-4, the J call TRBJ2-2; 9 bases are a match to TRBD2. The CDR3 extends over 16 amino acids. V shed 3 bases and J 8 bases; nucleotides not matched to a gene: 10. CDR3 in amino acids: CASSFSPVAGVGELFF. The CDR3 bases are TGTGCCAGCAGTTTTTCACCGGTAGCGGGAGTGGGGGAGCTGTTTTTT.

This clonotype has more than one count but fewer than ten. The chain couples TRBV29-1 to TRBJ2-3; possible D gene TRBD2, 5 bases. Trimming removed 4 bases at V and 14 bases at J, with 19 bases between. Germline V CDR1 and CDR2: SQVTM, ANQGSEA. CDR3 length: 12 amino acids. The CDR3 nucleotides are TGCAGCGTTGGGGTTCGGGGAAGATACGCGTATTTT. Translation: CSVGVRGRYAYF.

This chain joins TRBV7-6 and TRBJ2-3; TRBD1 might be the D (6 bases). V gave up 1 base and J gave up 4 bases, with 12 bases separating them. The CDR3 runs 15 residues. Germline V gives CDR1 SGHVS, CDR2 FNYEAQ. CDR3 sequence (DNA): TGTGCCAGCAGCTTAGGTACAGGGATCGCAGATACGCAGTATTTT. This sequence encodes CASSLGTGIADTQYF.

The rearrangement links TRBV7-2 to TRBJ2-3; possibly TRBD1 or TRBD2 for D (6 bases each). Trimming took 5 bases from V and 4 from J, leaving 13 bases between them. The length of the CDR3 is 14 residues. CDR1 is SGHTA and CDR2 is FQGNSA in the germline V gene. This CDR3 is CASSLPEGADTQYF. The CDR3 nucleotides read TGTGCCAGCAGCCTACCGGAGGGGGCAGATACGCAGTATTTT.

On this clonotype: One junction end does not reproduce the germline sequence, and a read error may be involved. The chain combines TRBV20-1 with TRBJ1-1; TRBD1 aligns across 9 bases. Germline CDR1 is DFQATT and CDR2 is SNEGSKA (reference sequence). The CDR3 length is 14 residues. The CDR3 DNA sequence: TGCAGTGCTAGAAGGACAGGGGCGAGCACTGAAGTTTTCTTT. This gives the protein CSARRTGASTEVFF.

The rearrangement uses TRBV27 and TRBJ2-7; 10 nucleotides match TRBD2. From germline, CDR1 is MNHEY and CDR2 SMNVEV (reference sequence). With V trimmed by 0 bases and J by 2 bases, 4 bases remained unmatched. This CDR3 is built from 16 residues. Here the CDR3 reads CASSLSAGTSAYEQYF. CDR3 nucleotide sequence: TGTGCCAGCAGTTTATCTGCCGGGACTAGCGCCTACGAGCAGTACTTC.

This chain connects TRBV10-3 to TRBJ2-1, with 12 bases that match TRBD2. J was trimmed by 4 bases and V by 5 bases; bases with no gene match: 6. The CDR3 loop spans 16 amino acids. CDR1 ENHRY and CDR2 SYGVKD come from the germline V gene. The chain's CDR3 is CAISNPSGRDYNEQFF. CDR3 DNA sequence: TGTGCCATCAGTAATCCTAGCGGGAGGGATTACAATGAGCAGTTCTTC.

Regarding this clonotype: Germline is not matched at one junction end, which may reflect a read error. The rearrangement joins TRBV9 to TRBJ2-3; the match to TRBD2 covers 11 bases. The germline CDR1 and CDR2 sequences are SGDLS and YYNGEE. The CDR3 has 18 residues. Written as DNA, the CDR3 is TGTGTCAGCAGCGTATTTCCAGGGACTAGCGGTTACACAGATACGCAGTATTTT. Protein: CVSSVFPGTSGYTDTQYF.

CDR3 sequence reads: CSVKGLTGTDTQYF. DNA for the CDR3: TGCAGCGTTAAAGGACTCACTGGCACAGATACGCAGTATTTT. The gene calls are TRBV29-1 and TRBJ2-3, with D perhaps matching TRBD2 (5 bases). Germline lookup yields CDR1 SQVTM and CDR2 ANQGSEA. Trimming removed 5 bases at V and 1 base at J, with 13 bases between. The CDR3 totals 14 residues.

The V and J genes are TRBV6-5 and TRBJ2-7, with no clear D. V was pared by 2 bases and J by 0 bases, with 5 bases between. The CDR3 contains 13 residues. Germline lookup yields CDR1 MNHEY and CDR2 SVGAGI. CDR3 sequence: CASSYVVSYEQYF. CDR3 sequence (DNA): TGTGCCAGCAGTTACGTTGTCTCCTACGAGCAGTACTTC.

The rearrangement uses TRBV5-1 and TRBJ2-7, with 7 bases that match TRBD2. Germline V gene lookup returns CDR1 SGHRS and CDR2 YFSETQ. The CDR3 is 15 residues long. Trimming removed 6 bases from V and 1 base from J; junction bases left unmatched: 10. CDR3 in amino acids: CASTAGGEGSYEQYF. The CDR3 DNA reads as TGCGCCAGCACTGCCGGTGGGGAGGGATCCTACGAGCAGTACTTC.

The V gene is TRBV29-1, the J gene TRBJ2-5; 8 bases line up with TRBD2. CDR3 length: 14 amino acids. V trimming: 6 bases; J trimming: 11 bases; junction bases outside the gene matches: 17. Germline CDR1 is SQVTM and CDR2 is ANQGSEA. Here the CDR3 reads CSVELAALYNEQYF. The CDR3 DNA reads as TGCAGCGTAGAACTAGCGGCCCTATACAATGAGCAGTACTTC.

The chain combines TRBV11-1 with TRBJ2-5, with TRBD2 matching over 8 bases. The end of the DNA is better explained by TRBJ2-7, so the J call may be wrong. Germline V lookup: CDR1 SGHAT, CDR2 FQDESV (reference sequence). The CDR3 spans 14 residues. CDR3 residues: CASPLEAGVLEQYF. CDR3 nucleotides: TGTGCCAGCCCTTTAGAAGCGGGAGTTCTCGAGCAGTACTTC.

This rearrangement joins TRBV3-1 to TRBJ2-3; D is unresolved. Trimming cost V 0 bases and J 7 bases, with 5 bases left between them. The CDR3 is made up of 12 amino acids. Germline CDR1 and CDR2: LGHDT and YNNKEL (reference sequence). The CDR3 is CASSQDLNTQYF. The CDR3 DNA reads as TGTGCCAGCAGCCAAGACCTCAATACGCAGTATTTT.

The chain's CDR3 is CASSQGETSGNGGAYF. The CDR3 nucleotides read TGCGCCAGCAGCCAGGGGGAGACTAGCGGGAATGGAGGCGCGTATTTT. The V gene is TRBV4-1, the J gene TRBJ2-3; 11 nucleotides agree with TRBD2. The J segment lost 14 bases and the V segment lost 3 bases, leaving 16 bases of the junction unmatched. From germline, CDR1 is MGHRA and CDR2 YSYEKL. This CDR3 comprises 16 residues.

This clonotype occurred a few times. The chain uses TRBV7-6 and TRBJ2-3; 7 bases map to TRBD2. V shed 3 bases and J 2 bases; nucleotides not matched to a gene: 2. From germline, CDR1 is SGHVS and CDR2 FNYEAQ. CDR3 size: 14 residues. CDR3 sequence: CASSFTSATDTQYF. Here the CDR3 DNA reads TGTGCCAGCAGCTTCACTAGCGCCACAGATACGCAGTATTTT.